This T cell receptor beta chain was found in a study of T-cell memory formation after mild COVID-19. Study as a whole: Largely donor-specific TCR clusters were found.

Deletions cut 5 bases from V and 4 bases from J, with 11 bases between. Per germline, CDR1 MNHEY and CDR2 SMNVEV (reference sequence). The CDR3 is 13 residues long. Findings of the study overall: Mainly in CM and EM were contracting CD4+ clones; CD8+ were in EMRA. Whether second-wave clones peaking at day 37 were SARS-CoV-2 specific went unconfirmed. Clones contracting across day 15 to 85 had a balanced CD4/CD8 profile; later expanding clones leaned CD4+.

TCRdb re-derived calls from the 5' RACE reads in MiXCR, one entry per CDR3 protein. The sample comprises about 200,000 distinct CDR3 sequences, around 16% of which are singletons, and 2% to 2.5% rests with the top ten. This clonotype was detected ten times or more. Its antigen is currently unknown. The receptor was derived from an adult woman who had mild COVID-19 (a few samples of this study predate the infection). Cell type and time point are not known. The chain joins TRBV27 to TRBJ1-1, with TRBD1 as a possible D gene (6 bases). The specimen was PBMCs or a T cell subset sorted from them (not recorded which). Written as DNA, the CDR3 is TGTGCCAGCAGTCTGAGGGGGGGCACTGAAGCTTTCTTT. Protein product: CASSLRGGTEAFF.